Presented here are 2 T cell receptor beta chains from one specimen sequenced in a study of T-cell memory formation after mild COVID-19. MiXCR was run by TCRdb on the 5' RACE reads, yielding one entry per CDR3 protein. The table shows roughly 580,000 distinct CDR3 sequences, with roughly 18% occurring only once. Sequenced: PBMCs or a T cell subset sorted from them (not recorded which). Receptors were obtained from an adult woman who had mild COVID-19 (a few samples of this study predate the infection). Cell type and time point are not known.

This clonotype was recorded at least ten times. The rearrangement uses TRBV15 and TRBJ2-7; the D is unclear. Germline loops: CDR1 LNHNV, CDR2 YYDKDF (reference sequence). Trimming left V 0 bases short and J 5 bases short, with 17 bases between. The CDR3 covers 16 residues. In nucleotides, the CDR3 is TGTGCCACCAGCAGAGATAAACAGAGCCCTACTGACGAGCAGTACTTC. This codes for CATSRDKQSPTDEQYF. Combining the CDR3 with reference TRBV15 and TRBJ2-7 gives the whole variable domain DAMVIQNPRYQVTQFGKPVTLSCSQTLNHNVMYWYQQKSSQAPKLLFHYYDKDFNNEADTPDNFQSRRPNTSFCFLDIRSPGLGDTAMYLCATSRDKQSPTDEQYFGPGTRLTVT.

V gene TRBV4-1 combines with J gene TRBJ2-5; TRBD2 matches at 8 bases. This CDR3 is built from 16 residues. Germline V gene data show CDR1 as MGHRA and CDR2 as YSYEKL. The V segment lost 4 bases and the J segment 2 bases; nucleotides outside the gene matches: 9. The CDR3 nucleotides are TGCGCCAGCAGCCGGGTACTAGCGGACTTTCAAGAGACCCAGTACTTC. Translation gives CASSRVLADFQETQYF.